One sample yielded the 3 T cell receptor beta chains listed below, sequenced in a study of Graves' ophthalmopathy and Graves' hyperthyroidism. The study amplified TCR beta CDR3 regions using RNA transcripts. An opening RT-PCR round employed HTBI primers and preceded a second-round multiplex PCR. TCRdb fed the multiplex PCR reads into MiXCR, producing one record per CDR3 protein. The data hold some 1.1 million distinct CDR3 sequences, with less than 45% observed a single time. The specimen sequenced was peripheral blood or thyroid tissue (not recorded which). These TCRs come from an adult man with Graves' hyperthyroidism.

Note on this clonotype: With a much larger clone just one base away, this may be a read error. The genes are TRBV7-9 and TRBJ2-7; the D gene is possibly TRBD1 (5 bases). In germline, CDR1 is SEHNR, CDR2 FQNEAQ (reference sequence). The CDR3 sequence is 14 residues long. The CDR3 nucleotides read TGTGCCAGCAGCTCTTCGACAGTCTCCTACGGGCAGTACTTC. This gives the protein CASSSSTVSYGQYF.

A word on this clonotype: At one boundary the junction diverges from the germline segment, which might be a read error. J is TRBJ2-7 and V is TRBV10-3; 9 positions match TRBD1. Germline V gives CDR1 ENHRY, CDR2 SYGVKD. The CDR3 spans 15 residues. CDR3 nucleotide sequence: TGTGCCAGCAGTTACGGACAGGGGTCCTCATACGAGCAGTACTTC. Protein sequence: CASSYGQGSSYEQYF.

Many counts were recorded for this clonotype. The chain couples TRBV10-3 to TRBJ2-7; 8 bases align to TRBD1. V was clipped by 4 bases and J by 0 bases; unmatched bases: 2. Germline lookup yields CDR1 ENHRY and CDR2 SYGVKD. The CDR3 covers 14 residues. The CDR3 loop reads CAISVDRASYEQYF. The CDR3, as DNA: TGTGCCATCAGTGTGGACAGGGCCTCCTACGAGCAGTACTTC.